One sample yielded the 2 T cell receptor beta chains listed below, sequenced in a study of T cells in Graves' hyperthyroidism and ophthalmopathy. There were TCR beta CDR3 regions amplified from RNA transcripts. Researchers ran a first-round RT-PCR on the TCR CDR3 using the HTBI primer set. Using its own MiXCR run on the multiplex PCR reads, TCRdb lists one record per CDR3 protein. The data hold about half a million distinct CDR3 sequences, with 15% to 20% observed a single time. The material sequenced was blood. These receptors were obtained from a woman aged 25 to 39 with Graves' ophthalmopathy.

The CDR3 nucleotides are TGTGCCAGCAGCCACACAGGAGCCGCGAACACCGGGGAGCTGTTTTTT. It yields the protein CASSHTGAANTGELFF. The gene calls are TRBV14 and TRBJ2-2; maybe TRBD1 (5 bases). CDR3 length equals 16 residues. Trimming cost V 3 bases and J 0 bases, with 11 bases left between them. Germline assignment: CDR1 SGHDN and CDR2 FVKESK.

This clonotype has ten or more counts. The chain uses TRBV3-1 and TRBJ1-5; TRBD1 aligns across 8 bases. The junction had 4 bases not matched to a gene; V was cut back by 4 bases and J by 5 bases. Germline lookup yields CDR1 LGHDT and CDR2 YNNKEL (reference sequence). This CDR3 comprises 14 residues. The CDR3 nucleotides read TGTGCCAGCAGCCTGGGGACAGGTGATCAGCCCCAGCATTTT. This sequence encodes CASSLGTGDQPQHF.